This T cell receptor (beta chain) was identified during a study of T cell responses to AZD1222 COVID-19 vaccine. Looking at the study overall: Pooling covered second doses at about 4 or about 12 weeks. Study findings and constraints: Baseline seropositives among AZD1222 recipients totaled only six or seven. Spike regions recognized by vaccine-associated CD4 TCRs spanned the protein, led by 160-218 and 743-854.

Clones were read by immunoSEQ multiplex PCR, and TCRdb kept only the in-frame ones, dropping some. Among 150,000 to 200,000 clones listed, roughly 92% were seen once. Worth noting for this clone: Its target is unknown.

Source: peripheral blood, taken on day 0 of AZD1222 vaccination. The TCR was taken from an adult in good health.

The CDR3 DNA sequence: TGTGCCAGCTCACCATCCAGCGGACTTACAGGTGGAGATACGCAGTATTTT. This codes for CASSPSSGLTGGDTQYF. V usage is TRBV18 and J usage is TRBJ2-3; D may match TRBD1 or TRBD2 (5 bases each). Germline CDR1 is KGHSH and CDR2 is LQKENI. The CDR3 sequence is 17 residues long. With 2 bases removed from V and 5 bases from J, the gap between germline ends came to 20 bases.